The clone carrying this T cell receptor (beta chain) was detected a few times. This sample stems from a study of metastatic and nonmetastatic thyroid tumors. Study overall: Blood and tumor or nodule tissue repertoires from malignant and benign thyroid patients were compared.

TCRdb re-analyzed the PCR reads using MiXCR. This table has thousands of clones, roughly a third appearing once. This CDR3 is 16 amino acids long. Trimming left V 2 bases short and J 8 bases short, with 18 bases between. CDR1 MNHNS and CDR2 SASEGT come from the germline V gene. Thyroid surgery had not been preceded by any treatment in any patient. Input material: adjacent normal tissue. The chain is built from TRBV6-1 and TRBJ1-4; D unresolved. This TCR derives from a female donor with papillary thyroid cancer or a benign thyroid nodule (not recorded which). Some clones in this sample may be carry-over from other donors' samples. CDR3 loop: CASSERRTGTTEKLFF. DNA for the CDR3: TGTGCCAGCAGTGAACGACGTACGGGAACTACCGAAAAACTGTTTTTT.